This T cell receptor (beta chain) was identified during a study of a mutant IDH1 vaccine in newly diagnosed glioma (dated by TCRdb to the early 2020s). General notes on the study: The roughly 34 treated patients were approximately 62% male and approximately 40% female, with a mean age of about 43 years. Before enrollment, patients had received standard therapy of radiotherapy alone, temozolomide alone, or radiochemotherapy with temozolomide; most received the combination. Six visits were used for peripheral blood collection: V03 (baseline), V05, V07, V10, V12 and V13. Longitudinal TCRB deep sequencing was performed for roughly 25 treated patients wherever samples were available for exploratory analyses. Points the paper makes about the study in general: According to the authors, sample limitations meant that analyses of patient blood samples could not be reproduced. Selection of PBMC samples for TCRB deep sequencing was based on availability. Changes in the top peripheral T cell clonotypes picked up by TCRB sequencing did not appear to be linked to pseudoprogression. Across multiple MHC alleles, vaccine-induced immune responses were seen in around 93% of patients.

This specimen's time point label, interpreted: baseline, week 1 (first vaccination visit). The sample's treatment or condition, from its label and the paper: pre-vaccination baseline after standard-of-care therapy. The donors had newly diagnosed IDH1-mutant astrocytomas of WHO grade 3 or 4 that showed loss of nuclear ATRX. The samples were drawn from NOA16, a multicentre, single-arm, open-label phase I trial in Germany that tested a mutant IDH1 peptide vaccine in humans for the first time. Visit V03 blood draws served as the baseline sample for immunogenicity testing. Genomic DNA for TCRB sequencing was extracted from EDTA blood using the DNeasy Blood and Tissue Kit. The method behind the library was the immunoSEQ multiplex PCR assay. Rearranged TCR beta chain sequences were amplified with the hsTCRB Kit following the manufacturer's protocol. TCRB libraries were sequenced on an Illumina MiSeq. Processing in the source paper ran as follows. The proprietary platform of the kit vendor was used for demultiplexing, trimming and gene mapping. TCRdb carries this immuneACCESS record with in-frame sequences only. Its versions omit some clonotypes, under half of them owing to an unresolved V gene in the studies checked, with the rest unexplained. That table supplies the V and J calls and clone size; D and trimming were determined from the DNA. The sample includes 30,000 or so clones, with about four fifths observed a single time. The leading ten clones occupy roughly 19% of the sample.

As to this clone: Its antigen is currently not known. Within one base of it there is no much larger clone, and no base qualities were kept.

This TCR was sampled from a man aged 30-40 years with glioma. Source: PBMCs, taken from a glioma patient treated with radiotherapy, temozolomide or both.

The nucleotide sequence reads as follows: TGTGCCAGCAGTCAACGGCCCAATGAAAAACTGTTTTTT. This encodes CASSQRPNEKLFF. The sequence joins TRBV27 to TRBJ1-4, with the D gene not confidently named. The junction carries 9 bases between V and J, which are trimmed by 5 bases and 5 bases respectively. The cysteine opens and the phenylalanine closes a CDR3 of 13 amino acids. Only the CDR3 part of the read is kept: 39 bases, read in frame from the first base. Sequences MNHEY (CDR1) and SMNVEV (CDR2) are obtained from the germline V gene (reference sequence).